Listed below are T cell receptor beta chains from one sample, sequenced in a study of shared clonotypes between healthy human individuals. Sequencing was performed with immunoSEQ multiplex PCR; in TCRdb, only in-frame clones are kept and a portion is missing. The data show millions of clones, just over 90% seen once. Material: naive CD4+ T cells from PBMCs. These receptors all come from a man younger than 35 in good health. Some clones in this sample may be carry-over from other donors' samples. CDR3s include the opening cysteine and the closing phenylalanine or tryptophan. Fields, in order: clone size, D gene, V gene, J gene, CDR3 DNA, CDR3 protein. D genes are given only for firm matches. Where a row states a size, it is once, few, many or the class of an expanded clone; other rows omit it.

clone_size: -; d_call: -; v_call: TRBV5-8; j_call: TRBJ2-5; cdr3_nt: TGTGCCAGCAGCTTGAGGGAGACCCAGTACTTC; cdr3_aa: CASSLRETQYF
clone_size: -; d_call: TRBD1; v_call: TRBV19; j_call: TRBJ2-5; cdr3_nt: TGTGCCAGTAGTATAGATCGCGGGACAGGGTGGGAGACCCAGTACTTC; cdr3_aa: CASSIDRGTGWETQYF
clone_size: -; d_call: -; v_call: TRBV11-2; j_call: TRBJ1-1; cdr3_nt: TGTGCCAGCAGCGGCGGACGGTTGAACACTGAAGCTTTCTTT; cdr3_aa: CASSGGRLNTEAFF
clone_size: -; d_call: TRBD1; v_call: TRBV18; j_call: TRBJ2-1; cdr3_nt: TGTGCCAGCTCACCTAATATACCCGGGACAGGGTCCCTAGATGAGCAGTTCTTC; cdr3_aa: CASSPNIPGTGSLDEQFF
clone_size: -; d_call: -; v_call: TRBV5-1; j_call: TRBJ1-4; cdr3_nt: TGCGCCAGCAGCTTGGTGGTTTCGGGGGATGAAAAACTGTTTTTT; cdr3_aa: CASSLVVSGDEKLFF
clone_size: once; d_call: -; v_call: TRBV28; j_call: TRBJ2-7; cdr3_nt: TGTGCCAGCAGGCGGCGATTGGGCCCCTACGAGCAGTACTTC; cdr3_aa: CASRRRLGPYEQYF
clone_size: -; d_call: -; v_call: TRBV7-9; j_call: TRBJ2-3; cdr3_nt: TGTGCCAGCAGCTTAAGCTCAGATACGCAGTATTTT; cdr3_aa: CASSLSSDTQYF
clone_size: -; d_call: -; v_call: TRBV15; j_call: TRBJ2-5; cdr3_nt: TGTGCCACCAACCCAGGGGGAGGGCAGACCCAGTACTTC; cdr3_aa: CATNPGGGQTQYF
clone_size: -; d_call: -; v_call: TRBV10-2; j_call: TRBJ2-6; cdr3_nt: TGCGCCAGCTCAGCCGGAGGTAGCTTATCTGGGGCCAACGTCCTGACTTTC; cdr3_aa: CASSAGGSLSGANVLTF
clone_size: -; d_call: -; v_call: TRBV6-6; j_call: TRBJ2-1; cdr3_nt: TGTGCCAGTAATCCGGTGGGTGTGGGGAATGAGCAGTTCTTC; cdr3_aa: CASNPVGVGNEQFF
clone_size: -; d_call: -; v_call: TRBV7-9; j_call: TRBJ2-1; cdr3_nt: TGTGCCAGCAGCCCTCGGGACTCCGGCTTAAGCGATGAGCAGTTCTTC; cdr3_aa: CASSPRDSGLSDEQFF
clone_size: -; d_call: TRBD2; v_call: TRBV5-4; j_call: TRBJ2-7; cdr3_nt: TGTGCCAGCAGCTCCCGGACTAGCGGGATAAACTACTACGAGCAGTACTTC; cdr3_aa: CASSSRTSGINYYEQYF
clone_size: -; d_call: -; v_call: TRBV6-5; j_call: TRBJ2-3; cdr3_nt: TGTGCCAGCAGTTACAGACAGGGCACAGATACGCAGTATTTT; cdr3_aa: CASSYRQGTDTQYF
clone_size: -; d_call: TRBD1; v_call: TRBV5-1; j_call: TRBJ2-7; cdr3_nt: TGCGCCAGCAGCTTGGAGAGGACAGGGGGCTCCTACGAGCAGTACTTC; cdr3_aa: CASSLERTGGSYEQYF
clone_size: -; d_call: TRBD2; v_call: TRBV11-3; j_call: TRBJ2-1; cdr3_nt: TGTGCCAGCAGCTTAGGTAGGACTAGCGGGAGCTACAATGAGCAGTTCTTC; cdr3_aa: CASSLGRTSGSYNEQFF
clone_size: once; d_call: TRBD1; v_call: TRBV15; j_call: TRBJ2-3; cdr3_nt: TGTGCCACCAGCCTGGGACAGCTCACAGATACGCAGTATTTT; cdr3_aa: CATSLGQLTDTQYF
clone_size: -; d_call: -; v_call: TRBV11-2; j_call: TRBJ1-1; cdr3_nt: TGTGCCAGCAGCTTAATGCGTGGGCGCTCCTTGAACACTGAAGCTTTCTTT; cdr3_aa: CASSLMRGRSLNTEAFF
clone_size: -; d_call: -; v_call: TRBV28; j_call: TRBJ1-3; cdr3_nt: TGTGCCAGCAGTTTTAGGACCACGGAGTACACCATATATTTT; cdr3_aa: CASSFRTTEYTIYF
clone_size: -; d_call: TRBD2; v_call: TRBV27; j_call: TRBJ2-1; cdr3_nt: TGTGCCAGCAGTCCCCCCGCTAGCGGGAGGGCCCATGAGCAGTTCTTC; cdr3_aa: CASSPPASGRAHEQFF
clone_size: -; d_call: -; v_call: TRBV5-4; j_call: TRBJ1-2; cdr3_nt: TGTGCCAGCAGCGTCGGTTCCAACTATGGCTACACCTTC; cdr3_aa: CASSVGSNYGYTF
clone_size: -; d_call: -; v_call: TRBV4-1; j_call: TRBJ2-2; cdr3_nt: TGCGCCAGCAGCCAAGCAGTTGCCGGGGAGCTGTTTTTT; cdr3_aa: CASSQAVAGELFF
clone_size: -; d_call: -; v_call: TRBV10-3; j_call: TRBJ1-5; cdr3_nt: TGTGCCATCAGCAAGGACAGTCAGTCCCAGCCCCAGCATTTT; cdr3_aa: CAISKDSQSQPQHF
clone_size: -; d_call: TRBD1; v_call: TRBV4-2; j_call: TRBJ2-7; cdr3_nt: TGTGCCAGCAGCCGGGAATCCGGGACAGGGGCCTACGAGCAGTACTTC; cdr3_aa: CASSRESGTGAYEQYF
clone_size: -; d_call: -; v_call: TRBV14; j_call: TRBJ2-6; cdr3_nt: TGTGCCAGCAGCCAATACCAGGGGTTTGGGGCCAACGTCCTGACTTTC; cdr3_aa: CASSQYQGFGANVLTF
clone_size: -; d_call: -; v_call: TRBV5-4; j_call: TRBJ2-1; cdr3_nt: TGTGCCAGCAGGTTGGGAGGCGGAGCAGGCCGACCAGACAATGAGCAGTTCTTC; cdr3_aa: CASRLGGGAGRPDNEQFF
clone_size: -; d_call: TRBD1; v_call: TRBV18; j_call: TRBJ1-4; cdr3_nt: TGTGCCAGCTCACCACAGGGGGCTGGGACTAATGAAAAACTGTTTTTT; cdr3_aa: CASSPQGAGTNEKLFF
clone_size: -; d_call: TRBD1; v_call: TRBV7-2; j_call: TRBJ1-4; cdr3_nt: TGTGCCAGCAGCCGGACAGGGGGCGTCGTGATTGAAAAACTGTTTTTT; cdr3_aa: CASSRTGGVVIEKLFF
clone_size: -; d_call: -; v_call: TRBV7-9; j_call: TRBJ2-5; cdr3_nt: TGTGCCAGCAGAAGGGAAGGCGTAGAGACCCAGTACTTC; cdr3_aa: CASRREGVETQYF
clone_size: -; d_call: TRBD1; v_call: TRBV28; j_call: TRBJ1-1; cdr3_nt: TGTGCCAGCAGTTTATTCTCGTACAGGGGAACTGAAGCTTTCTTT; cdr3_aa: CASSLFSYRGTEAFF
clone_size: -; d_call: -; v_call: TRBV28; j_call: TRBJ1-2; cdr3_nt: TGTGCCAGCAACACAGCTAACTATGGCTACACCTTC; cdr3_aa: CASNTANYGYTF
clone_size: -; d_call: -; v_call: TRBV11-3; j_call: TRBJ2-1; cdr3_nt: TGTGCCAGCAGCTTAGGCCGTGGTCAACCCGGCAATGAGCAGTTCTTC; cdr3_aa: CASSLGRGQPGNEQFF
clone_size: once; d_call: -; v_call: TRBV6-5; j_call: TRBJ1-1; cdr3_nt: TGTGCCAGCAGTTCTCCCGAGCGGAACACTGAAGCTTTCTTT; cdr3_aa: CASSSPERNTEAFF
clone_size: few; d_call: -; v_call: TRBV2; j_call: TRBJ1-2; cdr3_nt: TGTGCCAGCAGTGACAGGGTCAACTATGGCTACACCTTC; cdr3_aa: CASSDRVNYGYTF
clone_size: -; d_call: -; v_call: TRBV18; j_call: TRBJ1-4; cdr3_nt: TGTGCCAGCTCACCGTCTTTAACCGACTCGGGGAAACTGTTTTTT; cdr3_aa: CASSPSLTDSGKLFF
clone_size: -; d_call: TRBD1; v_call: TRBV4-1; j_call: TRBJ1-1; cdr3_nt: TGCGCCAGCAGCCTAGAAAAATTCAGGGGGCCGGGGACTGAAGCTTTCTTT; cdr3_aa: CASSLEKFRGPGTEAFF
clone_size: once; d_call: TRBD2; v_call: TRBV11-2; j_call: TRBJ2-7; cdr3_nt: TGTGCCAGCAGCTCAGCGGGAGGTACCTACGAGCAGTACTTC; cdr3_aa: CASSSAGGTYEQYF
clone_size: -; d_call: -; v_call: TRBV19; j_call: TRBJ2-5; cdr3_nt: TGTGCCAGTAGTCCACGACAGATGCAAGAGACCCAGTACTTC; cdr3_aa: CASSPRQMQETQYF
clone_size: -; d_call: TRBD1; v_call: TRBV2; j_call: TRBJ1-2; cdr3_nt: TGTGCCAGCAACACAGGGGACCAAGGTGGCTACACCTTC; cdr3_aa: CASNTGDQGGYTF
clone_size: -; d_call: TRBD1; v_call: TRBV19; j_call: TRBJ1-5; cdr3_nt: TGTGCCAGCGGACAGGGAGATCAGCCCCAGCATTTT; cdr3_aa: CASGQGDQPQHF
clone_size: -; d_call: TRBD1; v_call: TRBV5-5; j_call: TRBJ2-1; cdr3_nt: TGTGCCAGCAGCTCTGGGACAGGGGGTTCCTACAATGAGCAGTTCTTC; cdr3_aa: CASSSGTGGSYNEQFF
clone_size: -; d_call: -; v_call: TRBV7-2; j_call: TRBJ1-4; cdr3_nt: TGTGCCAGCAGCTACGGAGCTAATGAAAAACTGTTTTTT; cdr3_aa: CASSYGANEKLFF
clone_size: -; d_call: TRBD1; v_call: TRBV5-1; j_call: TRBJ1-1; cdr3_nt: TGCGCCAGCAGCCCCCCTCGGACAGGGTCGGGGACTGAAGCTTTCTTT; cdr3_aa: CASSPPRTGSGTEAFF
clone_size: -; d_call: -; v_call: TRBV4-2; j_call: TRBJ2-5; cdr3_nt: TGTGCCAGCAGCCGAGACGGAACATGGGTATGGGAGACCCAGTACTTC; cdr3_aa: CASSRDGTWVWETQYF
clone_size: -; d_call: -; v_call: TRBV28; j_call: TRBJ1-2; cdr3_nt: TGTGCCAGCACCTTGAAAGGGTACTATGGCTACACCTTC; cdr3_aa: CASTLKGYYGYTF